This record covers a single T cell receptor (beta chain). The data are from a study of blood T cell repertoires in COVID-19. Overall study: Sites across the United States, Italy and Spain contributed samples from acute and convalescent COVID-19. In each case, the material was cDNA or gDNA derived from T cells, B-cell-depleted T cells, or PBMCs.

Per the original methods: The assay estimated nucleated cells by amplifying reference gene primers. Libraries were prepared by immunoSEQ multiplex PCR; TCRdb keeps only in-frame clonotypes and omits some of them. That table gives V, J and clone size, and the DNA gave D and trimming. This sample has some 170,000 clones, with 75% to 90% found just once. Looked up from germline, CDR1 is MGHRA and CDR2 is YSYEKL. V dropped 4 bases and J dropped 4; count of bases not matched to a gene: 6. The CDR3 covers 15 residues. This TCR derives from a woman aged 60-75 years with acute or convalescent COVID-19. Material: peripheral blood. V gene TRBV4-1 combines with J gene TRBJ1-4, with 7 bases fitting TRBD1. CDR3 DNA sequence: TGCGCCAGCAGCCCCTGGACAGGAGTTAATGAAAAACTGTTTTTT. Its protein product is CASSPWTGVNEKLFF.